This T cell receptor (beta chain) was observed in a study of blood T cells in healthy people across ages (dated by TCRdb to between 2014 and 2017). Background on the whole study: In model experiments, roughly one uniquely barcoded TCR beta cDNA molecule per two T cells was captured by template switching. To avoid experimental bias, donors of different ages were spread randomly across the sequencing lanes. The study measured age-related changes in TCR beta repertoire diversity using deep sequencing normalized with unique cDNA molecular identifiers. The donors were split into four age groups: young (average around 16 years), middle-aged (roughly 42), aged (about 56) and long-lived (under 85). Using the same blood draw, the study looked at two additional independent replicas of 1 million unique cDNA reads for two donors, one aged 18 to 30 and the other aged 80 or older. What the study reported, not specific to this receptor: The long-lived group showed more naive CD4+ T cells, fewer expanded clones and increased TCR diversity than the aged group, suggesting age selection. A strong correlation was found between observed TCR beta diversity and the percentage of naive T cells measured by flow cytometry. Because profiling used bulk unsorted PBMCs, naive and antigen-experienced compartments could not be compared conclusively. Observed TCR beta diversity per million T cells fell roughly linearly with age, and a significant reduction was already apparent by age roughly 40. The CMV infection status of donors was not known, potentially confounding age-related changes in expanded clonotypes. Estimates of total diversity from one million sequenced T cells were regarded as lower bounds and underestimates.

The junction carries 11 bases between V and J, which are trimmed by 7 bases and 8 bases respectively. The CDR3 goes from the cysteine to the phenylalanine over 11 residues. The kept DNA is CDR3 alone, 33 bases in frame from the first base. The germline V gene (reference sequence) sets CDR1 to MNHNY and CDR2 to SVGAGI. In regard to this clonotype: Its antigen target is currently unknown. Base qualities are not at hand, and no much larger clone is one base apart.

The donors were roughly 39 Caucasian individuals from Russia, aged 6 to 90 years, who were systemically healthy. Approximately 10 milliliters of peripheral blood were collected from each donor into EDTA-treated Vacutainer tubes. PBMCs were isolated by Ficoll-Paque density-gradient centrifugation, with at least 7 million obtained per sample. Total RNA, at least 5 micrograms per sample, was extracted from PBMCs with Trizol reagent. For every donor, flow cytometry on a PBMC aliquot measured the percentage of naive CD45RAhigh/CD27high T cells. Receptor amplification or capture employed 5' RACE. This sample was sequenced with an Illumina HiSeq 2500. A second roughly 6 to 11 cycle PCR used a sample-barcoded 5' primer and a J-beta primer mix. Each TCR beta cDNA molecule received a unique molecular identifier from a template-switch 5' adaptor carrying 12 random nucleotides. Each sample yielded at least 3 million CDR3-containing paired-end reads. First-strand cDNA synthesis was performed from all RNA using the Mint cDNA synthesis kit, with priming by a TRBC-specific oligonucleotide. Following uracil-DNA glycosylase treatment, all cDNA underwent a first 18-cycle PCR with the universal primers M1SS and BC2_uni_R. As for the original processing: Normalization of each sample was performed by random selection of 1 million high-quality reads, each carrying a distinct molecular identifier. Reads sharing molecular identifiers were discarded rather than binned into consensus sequences. CDR3 identification, clonotype clustering and error correction used MiTCR with a Q25 quality threshold and the strictest error-elimination algorithm. Lower-bound total TCR beta diversity was estimated with a nonparametric unseen species model using Euler transformation. TCRdb redid the processing of the public reads, applying fastp at Q25 and MiXCR, and retained in-frame beta chains. A single entry per CDR3 protein holds the most common genes and DNA from its merged rows. TCRdb's processing, not the study's, gives the V and J calls here. In this sample the table shows around 790,000 distinct CDR3 sequences, around 42% of which occur a single time. About 21% of the sample is taken by the ten largest.

Material for sequencing was blood. The rearrangement joined TRBV6-6 to TRBJ1-2; tentative D gene TRBD1, with 5 bases matching. This clonotype originated in a man between 60 and 75 years old in good health. The nucleotide sequence is TGTGCCAGCATGGTTCGGGACGGCTACACCTTC. The translation is CASMVRDGYTF.